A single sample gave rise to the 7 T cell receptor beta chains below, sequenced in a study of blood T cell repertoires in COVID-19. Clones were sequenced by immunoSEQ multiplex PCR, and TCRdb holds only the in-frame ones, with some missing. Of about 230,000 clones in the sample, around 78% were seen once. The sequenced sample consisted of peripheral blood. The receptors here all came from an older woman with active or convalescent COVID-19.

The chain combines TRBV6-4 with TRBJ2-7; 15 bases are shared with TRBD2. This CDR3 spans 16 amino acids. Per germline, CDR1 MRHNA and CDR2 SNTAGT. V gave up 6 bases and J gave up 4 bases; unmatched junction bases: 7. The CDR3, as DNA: TGTGCCAGCAGAGGACTAGCGGGGGGGCCCATGTACGAGCAGTACTTC. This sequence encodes CASRGLAGGPMYEQYF.

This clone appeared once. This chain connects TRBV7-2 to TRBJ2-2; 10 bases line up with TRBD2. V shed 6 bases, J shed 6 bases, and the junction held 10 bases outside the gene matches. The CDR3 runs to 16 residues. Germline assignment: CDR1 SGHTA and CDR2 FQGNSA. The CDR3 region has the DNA TGTGCCAGCAGTCTCAGCGGGGGGGCTGGGGCCGGGGAGCTGTTTTTT. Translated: CASSLSGGAGAGELFF.

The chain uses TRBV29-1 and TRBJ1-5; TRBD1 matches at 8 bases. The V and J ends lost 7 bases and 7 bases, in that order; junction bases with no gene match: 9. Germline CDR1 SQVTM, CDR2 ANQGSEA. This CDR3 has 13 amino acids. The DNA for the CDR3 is TGCAGCGCCCGGACAGGGATGGGACAGCCCCAGCATTTT. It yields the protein CSARTGMGQPQHF.

The CDR3 region has the DNA TGCGCCAGCAGCTTGGCCGGGGTTGGGAATGGCTACACCTTC. It translates to CASSLAGVGNGYTF. The J gene is TRBJ1-2, the V gene TRBV5-1, with unresolved D. The CDR3 has 14 amino acids. Germline V lookup: CDR1 SGHRS, CDR2 YFSETQ. V was clipped by 0 bases and J by 6 bases, with 12 bases between them.

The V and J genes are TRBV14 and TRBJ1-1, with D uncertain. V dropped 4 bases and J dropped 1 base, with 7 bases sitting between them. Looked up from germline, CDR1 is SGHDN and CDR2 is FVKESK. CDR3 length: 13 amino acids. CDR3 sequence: CASSLQWNTEAFF. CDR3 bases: TGTGCCAGCAGCCTTCAGTGGAACACTGAAGCTTTCTTT.

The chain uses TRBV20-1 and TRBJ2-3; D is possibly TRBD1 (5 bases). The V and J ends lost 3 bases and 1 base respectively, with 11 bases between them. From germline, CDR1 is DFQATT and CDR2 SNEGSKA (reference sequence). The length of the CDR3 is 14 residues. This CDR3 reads CSASAGSGTDTQYF. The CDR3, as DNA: TGCAGTGCTAGTGCAGGGTCGGGCACAGATACGCAGTATTTT.

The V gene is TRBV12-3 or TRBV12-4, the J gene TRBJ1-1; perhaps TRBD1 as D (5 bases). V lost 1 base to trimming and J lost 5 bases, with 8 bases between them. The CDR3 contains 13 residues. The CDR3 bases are TGTGCCAGCAGTTTAGGGGGGGGGACTGAAGCTTTCTTT. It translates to CASSLGGGTEAFF.